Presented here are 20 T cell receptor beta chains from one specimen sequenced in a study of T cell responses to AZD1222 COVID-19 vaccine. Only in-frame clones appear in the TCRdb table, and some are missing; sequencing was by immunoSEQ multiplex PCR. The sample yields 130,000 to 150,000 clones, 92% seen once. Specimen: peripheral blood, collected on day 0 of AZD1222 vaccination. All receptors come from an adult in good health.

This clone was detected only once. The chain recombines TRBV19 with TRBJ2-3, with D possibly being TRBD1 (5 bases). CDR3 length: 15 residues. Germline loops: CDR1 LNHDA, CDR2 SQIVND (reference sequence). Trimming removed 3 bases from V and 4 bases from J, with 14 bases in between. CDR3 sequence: CASSIRVTVADTQYF. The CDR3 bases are TGTGCCAGTAGTATCAGGGTTACGGTCGCAGATACGCAGTATTTT. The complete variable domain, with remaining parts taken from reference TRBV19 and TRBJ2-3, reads DGGITQSPKYLFRKEGQNVTLSCEQNLNHDAMYWYRQDPGQGLRLIYYSQIVNDFQKGDIAEGYSVSREKKESFPLTVTSAQKNPTAFYLCASSIRVTVADTQYFGPGTRLTVL.

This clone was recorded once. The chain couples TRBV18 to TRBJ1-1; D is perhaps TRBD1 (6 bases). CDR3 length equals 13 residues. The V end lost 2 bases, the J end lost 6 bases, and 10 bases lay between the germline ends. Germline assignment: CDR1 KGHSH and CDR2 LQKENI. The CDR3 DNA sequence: TGTGCCAGCTCACCATCAGGGGCCCCTGAAGCTTTCTTT. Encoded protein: CASSPSGAPEAFF. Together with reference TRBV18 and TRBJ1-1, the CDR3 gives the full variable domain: NAGVMQNPRHLVRRRGQEARLRCSPMKGHSHVYWYRQLPEEGLKFMVYLQKENIIDESGMPKERFSAEFPKEGPSILRIQQVVRGDSAAYFCASSPSGAPEAFFGQGTRLTVV.

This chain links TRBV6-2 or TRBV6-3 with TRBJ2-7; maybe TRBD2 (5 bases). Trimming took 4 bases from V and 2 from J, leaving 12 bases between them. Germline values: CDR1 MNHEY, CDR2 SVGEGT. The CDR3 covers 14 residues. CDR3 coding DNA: TGTGCCAGCAGTTTATTACACGGGACCTACGAGCAGTACTTC. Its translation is CASSLLHGTYEQYF.

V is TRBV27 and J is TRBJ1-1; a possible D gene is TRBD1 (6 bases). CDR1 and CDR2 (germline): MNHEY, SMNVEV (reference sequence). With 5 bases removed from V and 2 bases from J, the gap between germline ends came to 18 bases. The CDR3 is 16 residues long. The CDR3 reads CASSPSRGGSNTEAFF. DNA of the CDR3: TGTGCCAGCAGTCCATCCCGAGGGGGGTCTAACACTGAAGCTTTCTTT.

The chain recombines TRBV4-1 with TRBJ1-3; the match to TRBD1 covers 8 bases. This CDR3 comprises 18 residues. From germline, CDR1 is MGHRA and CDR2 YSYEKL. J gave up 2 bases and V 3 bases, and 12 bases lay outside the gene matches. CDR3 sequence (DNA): TGCGCCAGCAGCCAGGCTAAGACAGGGGTCCTAGCTGGAAACACCATATATTTT. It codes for CASSQAKTGVLAGNTIYF.

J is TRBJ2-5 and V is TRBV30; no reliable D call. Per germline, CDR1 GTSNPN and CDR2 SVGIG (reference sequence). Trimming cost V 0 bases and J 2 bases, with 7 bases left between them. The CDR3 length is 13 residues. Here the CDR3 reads CAWSVLQQETQYF. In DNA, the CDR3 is TGTGCCTGGAGTGTACTACAGCAAGAGACCCAGTACTTC. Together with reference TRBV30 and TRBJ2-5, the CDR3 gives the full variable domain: SQTIHQWPATLVQPVGSPLSLECTVEGTSNPNLYWYRQAAGRGLQLLFYSVGIGQISSEVPQNLSASRPQDRQFILSSKKLLLSDSGFYLCAWSVLQQETQYFGPGTRLLVL.

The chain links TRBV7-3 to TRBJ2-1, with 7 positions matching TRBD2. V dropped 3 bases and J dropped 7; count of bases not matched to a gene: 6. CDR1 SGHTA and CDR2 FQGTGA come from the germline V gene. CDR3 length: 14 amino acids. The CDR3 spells CASSLAGRENEQFF. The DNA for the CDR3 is TGTGCCAGCAGCTTGGCTGGGCGGGAGAATGAGCAGTTCTTC.

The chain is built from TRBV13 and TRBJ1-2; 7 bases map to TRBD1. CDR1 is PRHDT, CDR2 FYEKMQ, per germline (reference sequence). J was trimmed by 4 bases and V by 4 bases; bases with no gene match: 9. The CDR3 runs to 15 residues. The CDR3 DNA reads TGTGCCAGCAGCTGGACTACCAGGGGGAGCTATGGCTACACCTTC. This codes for CASSWTTRGSYGYTF.

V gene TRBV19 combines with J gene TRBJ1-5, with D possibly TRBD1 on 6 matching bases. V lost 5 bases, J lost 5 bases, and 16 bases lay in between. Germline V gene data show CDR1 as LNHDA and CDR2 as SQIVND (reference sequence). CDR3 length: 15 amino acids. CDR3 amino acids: CASSSDRRRDQPQHF. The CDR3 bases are TGTGCCAGTAGTTCTGACAGGAGACGGGATCAGCCCCAGCATTTT.

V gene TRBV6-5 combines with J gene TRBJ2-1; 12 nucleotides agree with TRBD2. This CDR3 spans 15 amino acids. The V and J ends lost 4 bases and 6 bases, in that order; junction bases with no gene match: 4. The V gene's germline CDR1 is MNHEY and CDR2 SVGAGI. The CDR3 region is CASSSLAGGLNEQFF. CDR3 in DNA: TGTGCCAGCAGTTCACTAGCGGGAGGCCTCAATGAGCAGTTCTTC.

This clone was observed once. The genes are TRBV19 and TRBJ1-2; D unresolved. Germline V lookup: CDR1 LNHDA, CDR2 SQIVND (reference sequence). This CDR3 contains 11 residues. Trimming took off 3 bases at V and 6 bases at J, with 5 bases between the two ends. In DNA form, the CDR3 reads TGTGCCAGTAGTATCTCTGATGGCTACACCTTC. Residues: CASSISDGYTF.

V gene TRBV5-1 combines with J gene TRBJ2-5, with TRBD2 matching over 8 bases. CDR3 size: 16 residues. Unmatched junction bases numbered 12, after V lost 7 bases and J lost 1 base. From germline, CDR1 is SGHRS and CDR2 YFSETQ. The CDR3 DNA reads TGCGCCAGCGCGAGTTTGGCGGGAGGAGGCCAAGAGACCCAGTACTTC. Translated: CASASLAGGGQETQYF.

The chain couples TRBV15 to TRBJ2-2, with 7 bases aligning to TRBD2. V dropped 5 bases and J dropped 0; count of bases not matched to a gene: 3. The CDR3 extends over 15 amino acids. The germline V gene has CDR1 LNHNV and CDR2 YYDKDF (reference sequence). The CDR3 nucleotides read TGTGCCACCAGCCGGGCGGGGGCGAACACCGGGGAGCTGTTTTTT. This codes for CATSRAGANTGELFF. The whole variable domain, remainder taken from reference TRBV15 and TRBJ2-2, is DAMVIQNPRYQVTQFGKPVTLSCSQTLNHNVMYWYQQKSSQAPKLLFHYYDKDFNNEADTPDNFQSRRPNTSFCFLDIRSPGLGDTAMYLCATSRAGANTGELFFGEGSRLTVL.

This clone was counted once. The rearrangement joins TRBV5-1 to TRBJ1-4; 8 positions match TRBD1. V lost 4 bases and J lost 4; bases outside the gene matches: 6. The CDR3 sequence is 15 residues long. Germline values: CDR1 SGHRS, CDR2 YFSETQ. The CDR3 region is CASSPRQGFNEKLFF. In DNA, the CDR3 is TGCGCCAGCAGCCCCAGACAGGGGTTTAATGAAAAACTGTTTTTT.

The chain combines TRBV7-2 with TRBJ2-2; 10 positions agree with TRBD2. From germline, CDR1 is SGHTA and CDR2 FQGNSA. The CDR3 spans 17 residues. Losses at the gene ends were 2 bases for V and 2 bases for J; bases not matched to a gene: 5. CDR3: CASSLRLAGFNTGELFF. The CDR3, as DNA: TGTGCCAGCAGCTTACGACTAGCGGGTTTTAACACCGGGGAGCTGTTTTTT.

The CDR3 DNA sequence: TGTGCCAGCGTCCGGGACCTCTATGGCTACACCTTC. Protein: CASVRDLYGYTF. This chain joins TRBV2 and TRBJ1-2; D possibly corresponds to TRBD1 (5 bases). The germline CDR1 and CDR2 sequences are SNHLY and FYNNEI. The CDR3 has 12 amino acids. Trimming shortened V by 8 bases and J by 4 bases, and 11 bases separated the two germline ends.

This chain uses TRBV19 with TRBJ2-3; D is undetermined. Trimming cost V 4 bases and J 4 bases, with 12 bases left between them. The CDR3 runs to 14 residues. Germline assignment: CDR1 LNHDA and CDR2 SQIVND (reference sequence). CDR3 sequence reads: CASSTGWTPDTQYF. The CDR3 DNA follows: TGTGCCAGTAGTACCGGTTGGACCCCAGATACGCAGTATTTT.

CDR3 DNA sequence: TGTGCCAGCAATTACGGGACATTATACACAGATACGCAGTATTTT. The encoded protein is CASNYGTLYTDTQYF. The chain recombines TRBV28 with TRBJ2-3, with D maybe TRBD1 (6 bases). Trimming took off 7 bases at V and 2 bases at J, with 16 bases between the two ends. The CDR3 has 15 amino acids. Per germline, CDR1 MDHEN and CDR2 SYDVKM. The entire variable domain, with the rest obtained from reference TRBV28 and TRBJ2-3, is as follows: DVKVTQSSRYLVKRTGEKVFLECVQDMDHENMFWYRQDPGLGLRLIYFSYDVKMKEKGDIPEGYSVSREKKERFSLILESASTNQTSMYLCASNYGTLYTDTQYFGPGTRLTVL.

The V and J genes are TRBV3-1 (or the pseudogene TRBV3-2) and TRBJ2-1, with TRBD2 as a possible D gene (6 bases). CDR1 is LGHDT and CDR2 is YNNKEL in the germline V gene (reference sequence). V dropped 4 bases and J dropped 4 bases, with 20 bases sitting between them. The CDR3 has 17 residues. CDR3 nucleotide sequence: TGTGCCAGCAGCCGACTAAGGCGGGGCCTTTTATACAATGAGCAGTTCTTC. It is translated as CASSRLRRGLLYNEQFF.

The CDR3 nucleotides are TGTGCCAGCAACTTGGGGGGGGCTTACAATGAGCAGTTCTTC. Translating gives CASNLGGAYNEQFF. This chain connects TRBV28 to TRBJ2-1, with D possibly TRBD2 on 7 matching bases. V lost 7 bases to trimming and J lost 4 bases, with 14 bases between them. Germline CDR1 MDHEN, CDR2 SYDVKM. The CDR3 extends over 14 amino acids.